Following are 31 T cell receptor beta chains from one sample sequenced in a study of T cells in tumors after PD-1 blockade. Only in-frame clones appear in the TCRdb table, and some are missing; sequencing was by immunoSEQ multiplex PCR. The sample includes about 33,000 clones, roughly 73% of them seen just once. Specimen: PBMCs, collected before anti-PD-1 treatment. These receptors all come from a human donor with basal cell carcinoma.

The chain recombines TRBV7-9 with TRBJ2-1; 8 bases align to TRBD2. Germline V gene sequence: CDR1 SEHNR, CDR2 FQNEAQ (reference sequence). J lost 4 bases, V lost 0 bases, and 2 bases had no gene match. The CDR3 is 15 residues long. The CDR3 DNA follows: TGTGCCAGCAGCTTAGCACTAGCGGAGTACAATGAGCAGTTCTTC. It encodes CASSLALAEYNEQFF.

The chain links TRBV6-4 to TRBJ2-1, with D possibly matching TRBD2 (7 bases). The CDR3 runs 15 residues. Germline V gene lookup returns CDR1 MRHNA and CDR2 SNTAGT. V was shortened by 3 bases and J by 7 bases, with 16 bases between the two germline ends. The chain's CDR3 is CASSEEGGASNEQFF. CDR3 sequence (DNA): TGTGCCAGCAGTGAGGAGGGGGGGGCGAGTAATGAGCAGTTCTTC.

A single count supports this clone. This sequence joins TRBV7-2 and TRBJ2-7; 9 nucleotides match TRBD1. The CDR3 runs to 15 residues. The V gene end was trimmed by 0 bases and the J gene end by 2 bases; junction bases not matched to a gene: 2. CDR1 is SGHTA and CDR2 is FQGNSA in the germline V gene. CDR3 sequence: CASSLAGTGPYEQYF. As DNA, the CDR3 is TGTGCCAGCAGCTTAGCCGGGACAGGGCCCTACGAGCAGTACTTC.

The chain employs TRBV7-9 and TRBJ2-1; D unresolved. The V end was cut by 3 bases, the J end by 7 bases, with 7 bases between. The germline V gene has CDR1 SEHNR and CDR2 FQNEAQ (reference sequence). This CDR3 spans 12 amino acids. CDR3 DNA: TGTGCCAGCAGCTTTTCGAGGAATGAGCAGTTCTTC. This gives the protein CASSFSRNEQFF. Drawing the rest from reference TRBV7-9 and TRBJ2-1, the complete variable domain is DTGVSQNPRHKITKRGQNVTFRCDPISEHNRLYWYRQTLGQGPEFLTYFQNEAQLEKSRLLSDRFSAERPKGSFSTLEIQRTEQGDSAMYLCASSFSRNEQFFGPGTRLTVL.

The chain links TRBV10-3 to TRBJ2-1; 9 nucleotides align to TRBD2. V gave up 0 bases and J gave up 8 bases; unmatched junction bases: 5. The CDR3 loop spans 15 amino acids. The V gene's germline CDR1 is ENHRY and CDR2 SYGVKD. The CDR3 nucleotides read TGTGCCATCAGTGAGTCCGGGCGGGAGGGCGATGAGCAGTTCTTC. As protein: CAISESGREGDEQFF.

This clone showed up just once. This sequence joins TRBV19 and TRBJ1-1; TRBD1 agrees at 10 bases. Germline CDR1 is LNHDA and CDR2 is SQIVND (reference sequence). Trimming cost V 5 bases and J 1 base; bases outside gene matches: 4. CDR3 size: 15 residues. The chain's CDR3 is CASSSWDRGNTEAFF. The CDR3 nucleotides read TGTGCCAGTAGTTCCTGGGACAGGGGGAACACTGAAGCTTTCTTT.

This clone was detected only a few times. The chain joins TRBV24-1 to TRBJ2-3; TRBD1 or TRBD2 may be the D gene (5 bases each). The CDR3 sequence is 15 residues long. In germline, CDR1 is KGHDR, CDR2 SFDVKD. Trimming shortened V by 5 bases and J by 0 bases, and 11 bases separated the two germline ends. CDR3 sequence: CATSGDGLSTDTQYF. CDR3 nucleotide sequence: TGTGCCACCAGTGGGGACGGCCTTAGCACAGATACGCAGTATTTT.

The chain joins TRBV3-1 (or the pseudogene TRBV3-2) to TRBJ1-5; 7 nucleotides match TRBD1. The J segment lost 7 bases and the V segment lost 0 bases, leaving 3 bases of the junction unmatched. Germline CDR1 reads LGHDT; CDR2 reads YNNKEL (reference sequence). The CDR3 runs to 14 residues. Here the CDR3 DNA reads TGTGCCAGCAGCCAAGAGACAGGGAGGCAGCCCCAGCATTTT. Translation gives CASSQETGRQPQHF.

This clone has only a few counts. Germline is not matched at one junction end, which may reflect a read error. J is TRBJ1-1 and V is TRBV19; no clear D. CDR3 length equals 11 residues. Germline CDR1 is LNHDA and CDR2 is SQIVND (reference sequence). The CDR3 coding sequence is TGTGCCAGTAGTATAGCGGGGAACCGTGGCTTT. Its protein is CASSIAGNRGF.

V is TRBV18 and J is TRBJ1-2; D gene unclear. This CDR3 has 14 residues. Germline V gene lookup returns CDR1 KGHSH and CDR2 LQKENI. Deletions cut 3 bases from V and 8 bases from J, with 16 bases between. The CDR3 DNA reads TGTGCCAGCTCACCCCAAGGACGGCATCTCGGCTACACCTTC. Translating gives CASSPQGRHLGYTF. The complete variable domain, with remaining parts taken from reference TRBV18 and TRBJ1-2, reads NAGVMQNPRHLVRRRGQEARLRCSPMKGHSHVYWYRQLPEEGLKFMVYLQKENIIDESGMPKERFSAEFPKEGPSILRIQQVVRGDSAAYFCASSPQGRHLGYTFGSGTRLTVV.

This sequence joins TRBV7-2 and TRBJ2-1; D is perhaps TRBD2 (5 bases). The length of the CDR3 is 15 residues. CDR1 is SGHTA and CDR2 is FQGNSA in the germline V gene. Between the trimmed V and J ends, which lost 4 bases and 7 bases, there was a span of 17 bases. The CDR3 nucleotides read TGTGCCAGCAGCTCCCTGGCCCCCCCGGGGAATGAGCAGTTCTTC. It is translated as CASSSLAPPGNEQFF.

The J gene is TRBJ2-7, the V gene TRBV6-2 or TRBV6-3, with D possibly being TRBD1 or TRBD2 (5 bases each). CDR1 and CDR2 from the germline V gene are MNHEY and SVGEGT. The V end was cut by 5 bases, the J end by 7 bases, with 18 bases between. There are 14 residues in the CDR3. The CDR3 protein is CASSQRDQTVEQYF. CDR3 coding DNA: TGTGCCAGCAGTCAGAGGGACCAGACGGTAGAGCAGTACTTC.

This chain joins TRBV2 and TRBJ2-4; perhaps TRBD2 as D (6 bases). Trimming took 3 bases from V and 0 from J, leaving 12 bases between them. The CDR3 consists of 16 residues. Germline loops: CDR1 SNHLY, CDR2 FYNNEI. CDR3 sequence (DNA): TGTGCCAGCAGTGAGGTCGGGAGCGGAGCCAAAAACATTCAGTACTTC. Translation: CASSEVGSGAKNIQYF.

CDR3 residues: CASSPTGVGLGEKLFF. The CDR3 region has the DNA TGTGCCAGCAGCCCCACCGGTGTTGGTTTAGGGGAAAAACTGTTTTTT. The chain combines TRBV7-2 with TRBJ1-4, with no clear D. V lost 5 bases and J lost 8, with 21 bases in between. The germline V gene encodes CDR1 SGHTA and CDR2 FQGNSA. The CDR3 is 16 residues long.

The gene calls are TRBV5-8 and TRBJ2-7, with D unresolved. The germline V and J ends were trimmed by 1 base and 0 bases, with 8 bases remaining between them. The CDR3 contains 14 residues. Germline V CDR1 and CDR2: SGHTS, YDEGEE. CDR3 protein: CASSLQWDSYEQYF. The CDR3 DNA is TGTGCCAGCAGCTTGCAGTGGGACTCCTACGAGCAGTACTTC.

This chain links TRBV11-3 with TRBJ2-5; possibly TRBD2 for D (5 bases). V was shortened by 0 bases and J by 4 bases, with 9 bases between the two germline ends. The CDR3 covers 14 residues. In germline, CDR1 is SGHNT, CDR2 YENEEA. CDR3 DNA: TGTGCCAGCAGCTTAGATTCTAGCACAGAGACCCAGTACTTC. This encodes CASSLDSSTETQYF. Variable domain in full (rest from reference TRBV11-3 and TRBJ2-5): EAGVVQSPRYKIIEKKQPVAFWCNPISGHNTLYWYLQNLGQGPELLIRYENEEAVDDSQLPKDRFSAERLKGVDSTLKIQPAELGDSAVYLCASSLDSSTETQYFGPGTRLLVL.

The chain carries TRBV4-2 and TRBJ1-4, with D possibly TRBD1 on 6 matching bases. This CDR3 has 14 residues. V lost 0 bases and J 8 bases, leaving 10 bases between the germline ends. Germline values: CDR1 LGHNA, CDR2 YNFKEQ. CDR3 loop: CASSQEPGEEKLFF. For the CDR3, the DNA is TGTGCCAGCAGCCAAGAGCCAGGGGAAGAAAAACTGTTTTTT.

Judged by abundance, this clone is medium-sized. J is TRBJ1-5 and V is TRBV6-2 or TRBV6-3, with D uncertain. This CDR3 is 15 amino acids long. Trimming cost V 2 bases and J 0 bases, with 8 bases left between them. From germline, CDR1 is MNHEY and CDR2 SVGEGT. The CDR3 sequence is CASSYGVYSNQPQHF. The CDR3, as DNA: TGTGCCAGCAGTTACGGGGTTTATAGCAATCAGCCCCAGCATTTT.

The rearrangement uses TRBV7-2 and TRBJ2-3, with D tentatively TRBD2 (7 bases). Trimming shortened V by 0 bases and J by 7 bases, and 14 bases separated the two germline ends. The CDR3 is 15 residues long. CDR1 is SGHTA and CDR2 is FQGNSA in the germline V gene. The CDR3: CASSLAPGEGYTQYF. CDR3 bases: TGTGCCAGCAGCTTAGCGCCAGGGGAGGGGTATACGCAGTATTTT.

The chain uses TRBV6-5 and TRBJ1-1; TRBD1 matches at 7 bases. The V gene's germline CDR1 is MNHEY and CDR2 SVGAGI. The CDR3 is 15 amino acids. J lost 2 bases, V lost 0 bases, and 3 bases had no gene match. This CDR3 is CASSYSGQKNTEAFF. In DNA form, the CDR3 reads TGTGCCAGCAGTTACTCGGGACAGAAAAACACTGAAGCTTTCTTT.

The genes are TRBV19 and TRBJ1-2; TRBD1 is a possible D gene (5 bases). CDR1 and CDR2 from the germline V gene are LNHDA and SQIVND (reference sequence). V was pared by 5 bases and J by 6 bases, with 19 bases between. This CDR3 is built from 15 residues. The CDR3 sequence: CASSLYQGGGDGYTF. CDR3 nucleotide sequence: TGTGCCAGTAGTCTCTATCAGGGTGGGGGTGATGGCTACACCTTC.

The chain links TRBV7-9 to TRBJ1-2, with 8 bases that match TRBD1. In germline, CDR1 is SEHNR, CDR2 FQNEAQ (reference sequence). CDR3 length: 19 residues. J was trimmed by 1 base and V by 2 bases; bases with no gene match: 15. The CDR3 coding sequence is TGTGCCAGCAGCTTAAACCCGGGGCAGGGGGCTACTATTAACTATGGCTACACCTTC. Translating gives CASSLNPGQGATINYGYTF. The full variable domain, rest sourced from reference TRBV7-9 and TRBJ1-2, is DTGVSQNPRHKITKRGQNVTFRCDPISEHNRLYWYRQTLGQGPEFLTYFQNEAQLEKSRLLSDRFSAERPKGSFSTLEIQRTEQGDSAMYLCASSLNPGQGATINYGYTFGSGTRLTVV.

The chain couples TRBV4-3 to TRBJ1-2; D not certain. The CDR3 consists of 15 residues. Trimming took off 0 bases at V and 3 bases at J, with 11 bases between the two ends. The V gene's germline CDR1 is LGHNA and CDR2 YSLEER. This chain's CDR3 is CASSQDQYSYYGYTF. For the CDR3, the DNA is TGCGCCAGCAGCCAAGATCAGTACAGCTACTATGGCTACACCTTC.

The rearrangement joins TRBV19 to TRBJ2-2; tentatively, D is TRBD1 (6 bases). Trimming shortened V by 5 bases and J by 4 bases, and 14 bases separated the two germline ends. CDR1 LNHDA and CDR2 SQIVND come from the germline V gene (reference sequence). The CDR3 runs to 15 residues. CDR3 sequence: CASSPPTGSTGELFF. The CDR3 region has the DNA TGTGCCAGTAGTCCGCCAACAGGGTCCACCGGGGAGCTGTTTTTT.

The chain couples TRBV19 to TRBJ1-2, with D maybe TRBD1 (5 bases). The germline gives CDR1 LNHDA, CDR2 SQIVND (reference sequence). The V end lost 7 bases, the J end lost 8 bases, and 17 bases lay between the germline ends. The CDR3 has 13 amino acids. The CDR3 DNA reads TGTGCCAGTAAAGTGCAGCAGGGAGGAGGCTACACCTTC. Translation: CASKVQQGGGYTF.

This chain's CDR3 is CASSGLEAGRGEQFF. DNA of the CDR3: TGTGCCAGCAGTGGGCTCGAGGCAGGGCGAGGTGAGCAGTTCTTC. This sequence joins TRBV25-1 and TRBJ2-1; a possible D gene is TRBD1 (5 bases). The CDR3 contains 15 residues. Germline loops: CDR1 MGHDK, CDR2 SYGVNS. Trimming removed 4 bases at V and 9 bases at J, with 19 bases between.

The chain carries TRBV28 and TRBJ2-1; 15 bases line up with TRBD2. J was trimmed by 7 bases and V by 5 bases; bases with no gene match: 6. CDR3 length equals 16 residues. Germline assignment: CDR1 MDHEN and CDR2 SYDVKM. CDR3: CASSPWTSGRGNEQFF. In nucleotides, the CDR3 is TGTGCCAGCAGTCCTTGGACTAGCGGGAGGGGGAATGAGCAGTTCTTC.

The V and J genes are TRBV6-2 or TRBV6-3 and TRBJ2-4; 8 bases map to TRBD2. The junction had 11 bases not matched to a gene; V was cut back by 2 bases and J by 8 bases. CDR1 and CDR2 (germline): MNHEY, SVGEGT. The CDR3 spans 16 residues. CDR3 bases: TGTGCCAGCAGTTACCTTTCCGGGACTAGGGGGGACATTCAGTACTTC. Residues: CASSYLSGTRGDIQYF.

The chain has TRBV3-1 (or the pseudogene TRBV3-2) and TRBJ1-2, with D hard to call. The CDR3 is made up of 15 amino acids. V lost 0 bases, J lost 5 bases, and 13 bases lay in between. Germline V gene data show CDR1 as LGHDT and CDR2 as YNNKEL (reference sequence). The CDR3 spells CASSQDLSAPYGYTF. CDR3 nucleotide sequence: TGTGCCAGCAGCCAAGATCTGTCGGCTCCTTATGGCTACACCTTC.

This chain links TRBV9 with TRBJ2-6, with D tentatively TRBD1 (6 bases). CDR1 SGDLS and CDR2 YYNGEE come from the germline V gene. The V and J ends lost 4 bases and 4 bases respectively, with 12 bases between them. CDR3 length: 15 residues. CDR3 loop: CASSPTGTGANVLTF. CDR3 sequence (DNA): TGTGCCAGCAGCCCCACAGGGACCGGGGCCAACGTCCTGACTTTC.

V gene TRBV21-1 combines with J gene TRBJ2-1; the table calls TRBD2, which could not be checked here. TRBV21-1 is a recognized pseudogene. CDR3 length equals 16 residues. The CDR3 here is CASSKIERALYNEQFF. The CDR3 DNA follows: TGTGCCAGCAGCAAAATTGAGCGGGCCCTCTACAATGAGCAGTTCTTC.